What follows are 24 T cell receptor beta chains derived from one specimen sequenced in a study of blood T cells in healthy people across ages. Then a second PCR, running about 6 to 12 cycles, was carried out with a sample-barcoded 5' primer and a J-beta primer mix. TCRdb processed the 5' RACE reads anew with MiXCR; each CDR3 protein has one entry. The data hold hundreds of thousands of distinct CDR3 sequences, with around 21% observed a single time. Sequenced sample: blood. These receptors were taken from a man aged 70 or older in good health.

In this sample, this clonotype turned up many times. V is TRBV25-1 and J is TRBJ1-2; possible D gene TRBD1, 5 bases. Germline V gene lookup returns CDR1 MGHDK and CDR2 SYGVNS. The V end lost 3 bases, the J end lost 4 bases, and 15 bases lay between the germline ends. CDR3 length: 15 amino acids. CDR3 residues: CASSDIGESGYGYTF. CDR3 DNA sequence: TGTGCCAGCAGTGATATAGGGGAGAGCGGCTATGGCTACACCTTC.

Concerning this clonotype: Germline is not matched at one junction end, which may reflect a read error. The J gene is TRBJ2-1, the V gene TRBV2, with D possibly TRBD2 on 6 matching bases. Germline CDR1 reads SNHLY; CDR2 reads FYNNEI. This CDR3 is 11 amino acids long. The CDR3 loop reads CASSGEVEHFF. The CDR3 bases are TGTGCCAGCAGTGGGGAGGTTGAGCACTTCTTC.

The rearrangement links TRBV12-3 or TRBV12-4 to TRBJ2-1; D gene unclear. The CDR3 is 13 amino acids. Trimming took off 6 bases at V and 3 bases at J, with 9 bases between the two ends. In DNA, the CDR3 is TGTGCCAGCAGGGCAGGAGTCTACAATGAGCAGTTCTTC. Amino acid sequence: CASRAGVYNEQFF.

This clonotype occurred a few times. The rearrangement links TRBV2 to TRBJ2-5; D is undetermined. Matching the DNA end better, TRBJ2-7 makes the J call doubtful. Looked up from germline, CDR1 is SNHLY and CDR2 is FYNNEI. The CDR3 is made up of 12 amino acids. This chain's CDR3 is CASRNWDYEQYF. The CDR3 DNA follows: TGTGCCAGCAGGAATTGGGACTACGAGCAGTACTTC.

The chain uses TRBV27 and TRBJ1-5; D not resolved. CDR1 and CDR2 (germline): MNHEY, SMNVEV (reference sequence). The CDR3 has 14 residues. Trimming removed 3 bases at V and 2 bases at J, with 8 bases between. The CDR3 nucleotides read TGTGCCAGCAGTTTTCTCGGGGGCAATCAGCCCCAGCATTTT. Residues: CASSFLGGNQPQHF.

J is TRBJ2-7 and V is TRBV5-6; D gene unclear. Trimming stripped 2 bases from V and 1 base from J, with 10 bases between. In germline, CDR1 is SGHDT, CDR2 YYEEEE. This CDR3 is built from 14 residues. The chain's CDR3 is CASSFGQSSYEQYF. The DNA of the CDR3 is TGTGCCAGCAGCTTTGGGCAGTCGTCCTACGAGCAGTACTTC.

This clonotype was recorded at least ten times. The CDR3 is CASSIRDSEAFF. The DNA of the CDR3 is TGCGCCAGCAGCATCCGGGACAGCGAAGCTTTCTTT. This chain uses TRBV5-1 with TRBJ1-1; 7 bases align to TRBD1. This CDR3 is 12 amino acids long. Germline CDR1 and CDR2: SGHRS and YFSETQ. After removal of 4 bases from V and 8 bases from J, the junction contained 5 bases not matched to a gene. Together with reference TRBV5-1 and TRBJ1-1, the CDR3 gives the full variable domain: KAGVTQTPRYLIKTRGQQVTLSCSPISGHRSVSWYQQTPGQGLQFLFEYFSETQRNKGNFPGRFSGRQFSNSRSEMNVSTLELGDSALYLCASSIRDSEAFFGQGTRLTVV.

This clonotype has just one count. The chain combines TRBV5-5 with TRBJ1-2; D gene uncertain. CDR1 and CDR2 from the germline V gene are SGHKS and YYEKEE (reference sequence). V was clipped by 5 bases and J by 7 bases, with 9 bases between them. This CDR3 contains 11 residues. The CDR3 here is CASSNPIGYTF. The CDR3 nucleotides are TGTGCCAGCAGTAACCCCATTGGCTACACCTTC.

V gene TRBV20-1 combines with J gene TRBJ2-4, with D possibly TRBD2 on 5 matching bases. Germline CDR1 and CDR2: DFQATT and SNEGSKA (reference sequence). This CDR3 has 8 residues. The CDR3 loop reads CSSNGDYF. CDR3 DNA sequence: TGCAGCTCCAACGGGGATTACTTC.

This clonotype has a handful of counts. V gene TRBV3-1 combines with J gene TRBJ2-1; maybe TRBD2 (5 bases). The CDR3 is 19 amino acids. In germline, CDR1 is LGHDT, CDR2 YNNKEL (reference sequence). V gave up 0 bases and J gave up 0 bases, with 18 bases separating them. CDR3 residues: CASSQEVVTPGGSYNEQFF. For the CDR3, the DNA is TGTGCCAGCAGCCAAGAGGTAGTGACCCCTGGAGGCTCCTACAATGAGCAGTTCTTC.

The gene calls are TRBV20-1 and TRBJ2-5, with 8 nucleotides matching TRBD2. Matching the DNA end better, TRBJ2-7 makes the J call doubtful. The CDR3 sequence is 13 residues long. Per germline, CDR1 DFQATT and CDR2 SNEGSKA (reference sequence). The CDR3 bases are TGCAGTGCCGTCCTAGCGGGTCTACACGAGCAGTACTTC. It translates to CSAVLAGLHEQYF.

At least ten counts were recorded for this clonotype. This chain joins TRBV9 and TRBJ1-2; 8 nucleotides match TRBD1. Germline V lookup: CDR1 SGDLS, CDR2 YYNGEE. J was trimmed by 2 bases and V by 3 bases; bases with no gene match: 0. The CDR3 contains 13 residues. In nucleotides, the CDR3 is TGTGCCAGCAGCGGACAGGGGAACTATGGCTACACCTTC. This encodes CASSGQGNYGYTF.

The gene calls are TRBV5-6 and TRBJ2-1; TRBD2 aligns across 10 bases. Looked up from germline, CDR1 is SGHDT and CDR2 is YYEEEE. V shed 1 base, J shed 4 bases, and the junction held 11 bases outside the gene matches. This CDR3 region has 18 residues. For the CDR3, the DNA is TGTGCCAGCAGCTTGTACCTAGCGGGAGCCCAATCATACAATGAGCAGTTCTTC. Residues: CASSLYLAGAQSYNEQFF. Based on the CDR3 plus reference TRBV5-6 and TRBJ2-1, the full variable domain is DAGVTQSPTHLIKTRGQQVTLRCSPKSGHDTVSWYQQALGQGPQFIFQYYEEEERQRGNFPDRFSGHQFPNYSSELNVNALLLGDSALYLCASSLYLAGAQSYNEQFFGPGTRLTVL.

This clonotype appeared a few times. The chain combines TRBV10-3 with TRBJ2-5; D may be TRBD2 (6 bases). The DNA end favors TRBJ2-7, so the J call may be wrong. This CDR3 has 12 residues. Germline V gene sequence: CDR1 ENHRY, CDR2 SYGVKD. CDR3: CAIKPEGNEQYF. The CDR3 bases are TGTGCCATCAAGCCGGAGGGGAACGAGCAGTACTTC.

This chain links TRBV24-1 with TRBJ2-5; 10 bases are a match to TRBD2. The J call is in doubt because the DNA end fits TRBJ2-1 better. Germline CDR1 and CDR2: KGHDR and SFDVKD. CDR3 length equals 16 residues. CDR3 coding DNA: TGTGCCACCAGTGATTTGCGAGCGGGAGGGTACAATGAGCAGTTCTTC. Its translation is CATSDLRAGGYNEQFF.

This chain connects TRBV20-1 to TRBJ1-1, with TRBD1 matching 7 bases. The V gene end was trimmed by 6 bases and the J gene end by 4 bases; junction bases not matched to a gene: 5. CDR3 size: 12 residues. Germline lookup yields CDR1 DFQATT and CDR2 SNEGSKA (reference sequence). The CDR3 nucleotides are TGCAGTGCCAACAGGGGTTTCACTGAAGCTTTCTTT. It specifies CSANRGFTEAFF.

This clonotype was picked up a small number of times. The chain combines TRBV5-1 with TRBJ2-7; TRBD2 matches at 7 bases. CDR3 length equals 15 residues. Losses at the gene ends were 2 bases for V and 0 bases for J; bases not matched to a gene: 5. Per germline, CDR1 SGHRS and CDR2 YFSETQ. CDR3: CASSFSGRSSYEQYF. CDR3 sequence (DNA): TGCGCCAGCAGCTTTAGCGGGCGGAGCTCCTACGAGCAGTACTTC.

This clonotype was observed at least ten times. The CDR3 sequence is CASSLTRGPQETQYF. The CDR3 DNA sequence: TGTGCCAGCAGTTTAACCCGAGGCCCCCAAGAGACCCAGTACTTC. The genes are TRBV12-3 or TRBV12-4 and TRBJ2-5; D not resolved. Trimming took off 2 bases at V and 1 base at J, with 11 bases between the two ends. The CDR3 loop spans 15 amino acids.

The rearrangement uses TRBV10-3 and TRBJ2-1; 8 nucleotides agree with TRBD2. The end of the DNA aligns better with TRBJ2-5, so the J call may be wrong. CDR1 is ENHRY and CDR2 is SYGVKD in the germline V gene. The CDR3 consists of 15 residues. CDR3 in DNA: TGTGCCATCAGTACCAAGGGACTAGGACAGGAGACCCAGTACTTC. This encodes CAISTKGLGQETQYF.

The V and J genes are TRBV25-1 and TRBJ1-4; D might be TRBD1 (6 bases). Trimming took off 6 bases at V and 14 bases at J, with 16 bases between the two ends. CDR1 is MGHDK and CDR2 is SYGVNS in the germline V gene. This CDR3 region has 12 residues. This CDR3 reads CASSDDRPQLFF. Here the CDR3 DNA reads TGTGCCAGCAGCGACGACAGGCCCCAGCTGTTTTTT. Drawing the rest from reference TRBV25-1 and TRBJ1-4, the complete variable domain is EADIYQTPRYLVIGTGKKITLECSQTMGHDKMYWYQQDPGMELHLIHYSYGVNSTEKGDLSSESTVSRIRTEHFPLTLESARPSHTSQYLCASSDDRPQLFFGSGTQLSVL.

The J gene is TRBJ1-4, the V gene TRBV2; D perhaps matches TRBD1 (6 bases). Germline V gene lookup returns CDR1 SNHLY and CDR2 FYNNEI. V dropped 7 bases and J dropped 8 bases, with 17 bases sitting between them. This CDR3 has 14 amino acids. The CDR3 spells CASTRGVGPEKLFF. The CDR3 coding sequence is TGTGCCAGCACGAGGGGGGTAGGCCCCGAAAAACTGTTTTTT.

The chain recombines TRBV29-1 with TRBJ1-4; perhaps TRBD1 as D (6 bases). Trimming removed 5 bases at V and 4 bases at J, with 17 bases between. Germline CDR1 is SQVTM and CDR2 is ANQGSEA. This CDR3 spans 15 amino acids. In DNA, the CDR3 is TGCAGCGTTAAGACAGGCTCGCTTAATAATGAAAAACTGTTTTTT. It codes for CSVKTGSLNNEKLFF.

This clonotype showed up many times. The chain couples TRBV6-5 to TRBJ2-5; D possibly corresponds to TRBD1 (6 bases). Per the germline V gene, CDR1 is MNHEY and CDR2 is SVGAGI. Between the trimmed V and J ends, which lost 2 bases and 6 bases, there was a span of 16 bases. This CDR3 spans 15 amino acids. This CDR3 is CASSYTYRVSQTQYF. The CDR3 region has the DNA TGTGCCAGCAGTTACACTTACAGGGTGAGCCAGACCCAGTACTTC.

For this clonotype: A read error is possible here, since a much larger clone lies one base away. This chain connects TRBV4-1 to TRBJ2-7, with a tentative D call TRBD2 (5 bases). The CDR3 is 14 residues long. From germline, CDR1 is MGHRA and CDR2 YSYEKL. CDR3 coding DNA: TGCGCCAGCAGCCAAGTAGGGAGCTCCTGCGAGCAGTACTTC. Its translation is CASSQVGSSCEQYF.